This T cell receptor beta chain came from a study of blood T cells in healthy people across ages. A second about 6 to 12 cycle PCR used barcoded and J-beta primers. All cDNA molecules were each tagged by a template-switch adaptor with 12 random nucleotides. TCRdb fed the 5' RACE reads into MiXCR, producing one record per CDR3 protein. This table has roughly 720,000 distinct CDR3 sequences, roughly 50% appearing once. CDR3 length: 13 amino acids. The V and J ends lost 6 bases and 6 bases respectively, with 12 bases between them. Germline V gene lookup returns CDR1 SGHTA and CDR2 FQGNSA. Sequencing was performed on blood. The sequence was collected from a man of 80 years or more in good health. The genes are TRBV7-2 and TRBJ2-1; perhaps TRBD1 as D (6 bases). The CDR3: CASSQYRANEQFF. The CDR3 DNA reads as TGTGCCAGCAGTCAGTACAGGGCCAATGAGCAGTTCTTC.